This T cell receptor (beta chain) was identified during a study of blood T cell repertoires in COVID-19. Study as a whole: From the United States, Italy and Spain came samples of acute and convalescent COVID-19.

V was shortened by 7 bases and J by 4 bases, with 19 bases between the two germline ends. Germline loops: CDR1 SQVTM, CDR2 ANQGSEA. This CDR3 spans 14 amino acids. Authors' processing steps: Amplifying reference gene primers gave estimates of nucleated cell counts. This table comes from immunoSEQ multiplex PCR, and its TCRdb copy is limited to in-frame clones, with some not included. V, J and clone size were drawn from that table, and D and trimming were deduced from the DNA. The profile shows about 130,000 clones, approximately 86% of them singletons. Those enrolled, adults aged about 18 to 89 years, came from about 24 US areas.

This sequence joins TRBV29-1 and TRBJ1-1, with D unclear. The source of this sequence is a woman in her 50s who had recovered from COVID-19. The sequenced sample was PBMCs or T cells enriched from blood (not recorded which). The CDR3 DNA reads as TGCAGCGGCACTCTTCTGGGAGGACTCACTGAAGCTTTCTTT. Residues: CSGTLLGGLTEAFF.